Below are 17 T cell receptor beta chains sequenced from a single sample in a study of blood T cell repertoires in COVID-19. Sequencing used immunoSEQ multiplex PCR; TCRdb keeps in-frame clones, though not all of them. The sample holds 90,000 to 120,000 clones; 88% are singletons and the top ten take about 6.8%. Sequences were obtained from peripheral blood. Receptor source: a man aged 50-60 years with active or convalescent COVID-19.

This clone appeared a single time. J is TRBJ1-5 and V is TRBV6-6; tentative D call: TRBD1 (6 bases). Between the trimmed V and J ends, which lost 2 bases and 6 bases, there was a span of 8 bases. The CDR3 runs 13 residues. Germline assignment: CDR1 MNHNY and CDR2 SVGAGI (reference sequence). CDR3 bases: TGTGCCAGCAGTTACGGGGGCGGTCAGCCCCAGCATTTT. This codes for CASSYGGGQPQHF.

V gene TRBV5-1 combines with J gene TRBJ2-5, with D possibly matching TRBD2 (6 bases). Looked up from germline, CDR1 is SGHRS and CDR2 is YFSETQ. The CDR3 is 14 residues long. Between the trimmed V and J ends, which lost 4 bases and 3 bases, there was a span of 13 bases. The CDR3 coding sequence is TGCGCCAGCAGCCTACAAGGAGGGGAAGAGACCCAGTACTTC. It yields the protein CASSLQGGEETQYF.

The V gene is TRBV6-4, the J gene TRBJ2-1; TRBD2 matches 9 bases. The V and J ends lost 0 bases and 4 bases, in that order; junction bases with no gene match: 4. The CDR3 spans 16 residues. In germline, CDR1 is MRHNA, CDR2 SNTAGT. CDR3 residues: CASSDSELAGYNEQFF. DNA for the CDR3: TGTGCCAGCAGTGACTCGGAACTAGCGGGTTACAATGAGCAGTTCTTC.

The gene calls are TRBV6-6 and TRBJ2-7; maybe TRBD2 (6 bases). The ends were cut back, 7 bases at V and 0 bases at J, with 10 bases in the middle. The CDR3 spans 13 residues. Germline-derived CDR1 and CDR2 are MNHNY and SVGAGI (reference sequence). As DNA, the CDR3 is TGTGCCAGCATTGGGGACTCCTCCTACGAGCAGTACTTC. Translating it yields CASIGDSSYEQYF.

This clone appeared a few times. This chain uses TRBV19 with TRBJ1-1; maybe TRBD1 (6 bases). V lost 3 bases and J lost 5, with 10 bases in between. The CDR3 sequence is 13 residues long. Germline V lookup: CDR1 LNHDA, CDR2 SQIVND (reference sequence). DNA of the CDR3: TGTGCCAGTAGTATGGTAGGGGGAACTGAAGCTTTCTTT. Protein product: CASSMVGGTEAFF.

This CDR3 reads CASSYSLFTGELFF. The CDR3 DNA follows: TGTGCCAGCAGCTACTCCCTCTTCACCGGGGAGCTGTTTTTT. The chain has TRBV28 and TRBJ2-2; D is undetermined. CDR3 length: 14 amino acids. V lost 6 bases and J 4 bases, leaving 12 bases between the germline ends. Germline V CDR1 and CDR2: MDHEN, SYDVKM.

This clone was detected only once. The chain links TRBV29-1 to TRBJ1-5; 9 nucleotides agree with TRBD1. The CDR3 totals 14 residues. V lost 7 bases and J lost 7; bases outside the gene matches: 11. Per germline, CDR1 SQVTM and CDR2 ANQGSEA. DNA of the CDR3: TGCAGCGCCCAGACAGGGGGGTTAGACCAGCCCCAGCATTTT. Encoded protein: CSAQTGGLDQPQHF.

The sample holds a few counts of this clone. The chain carries TRBV4-1 and TRBJ2-7; D is ambiguous. Germline V gene sequence: CDR1 MGHRA, CDR2 YSYEKL. The CDR3 is 12 residues long. V shed 0 bases and J shed 4 bases, with 4 bases lying between them. CDR3 coding DNA: TGCGCCAGCAGCCAAGATCCTTACGAGCAGTACTTC. Translated, it gives CASSQDPYEQYF.

The V call is TRBV28, the J call TRBJ2-2; D may be TRBD2 (5 bases). V was pared by 3 bases and J by 3 bases, with 29 bases between. In germline, CDR1 is MDHEN, CDR2 SYDVKM. This CDR3 comprises 21 residues. DNA for the CDR3: TGTGCCAGCAGTTTGGGTTATAACCTCGGGGTCGTTCGCCCGGACACCGGGGAGCTGTTTTTT. This encodes CASSLGYNLGVVRPDTGELFF.

The chain recombines TRBV5-6 with TRBJ2-1; 10 bases line up with TRBD2. The CDR3 spans 17 residues. Germline CDR1 reads SGHDT; CDR2 reads YYEEEE. J lost 0 bases, V lost 4 bases, and 7 bases had no gene match. CDR3 region: CASSAGLARGSYNEQFF. CDR3 nucleotide sequence: TGTGCCAGCAGCGCGGGACTAGCGCGAGGCTCCTACAATGAGCAGTTCTTC.

This clone is deemed medium-sized. CDR3 protein: CASTGATSYNEQFF. The CDR3 DNA is TGTGCCAGCACAGGGGCGACCTCCTACAATGAGCAGTTCTTC. J is TRBJ2-1 and V is TRBV27; D possibly corresponds to TRBD1 (6 bases). CDR1 is MNHEY, CDR2 SMNVEV, per germline (reference sequence). V shed 7 bases and J shed 0 bases, with 10 bases lying between them. This CDR3 has 14 residues.

The chain carries TRBV6-5 and TRBJ1-5; D gene unclear. From germline, CDR1 is MNHEY and CDR2 SVGAGI. The CDR3 runs to 13 residues. Trimming took 2 bases from V and 6 from J, leaving 8 bases between them. The CDR3 DNA reads TGTGCCAGCAGTTACGGCGGAGGTCAGCCCCAGCATTTT. Translation: CASSYGGGQPQHF.

This chain uses TRBV7-2 with TRBJ1-2; the match to TRBD1 covers 8 bases. Germline CDR1 and CDR2: SGHTA and FQGNSA. The CDR3 has 15 residues. V was pared by 5 bases and J by 5 bases, with 10 bases of the junction left unmatched. CDR3 in amino acids: CASSPQTGDIYGYTF. The CDR3 nucleotides are TGTGCCAGCAGCCCCCAGACAGGGGATATTTATGGCTACACCTTC.

V is TRBV18 and J is TRBJ2-5; TRBD1 agrees at 8 bases. CDR1 KGHSH and CDR2 LQKENI come from the germline V gene. V shed 3 bases and J 5 bases; nucleotides not matched to a gene: 8. CDR3 size: 15 residues. The CDR3 DNA sequence: TGTGCCAGCTCACCCCGACCAGGGGGCGAGGAGACCCAGTACTTC. It translates to CASSPRPGGEETQYF.

The V call is TRBV7-9, the J call TRBJ1-1; D perhaps matches TRBD1 (6 bases). The CDR3 spans 14 residues. Germline V lookup: CDR1 SEHNR, CDR2 FQNEAQ (reference sequence). Trimming removed 8 bases from V and 1 base from J, with 14 bases in between. The DNA for the CDR3 is TGTGCCAGCGGGGGGGCAGTCCGGAACACTGAAGCTTTCTTT. It encodes CASGGAVRNTEAFF.

This clone is a singleton in its sample. The chain's CDR3 is CASSGSSYEQYF. CDR3 nucleotides: TGCGCCAGCAGCGGGAGCTCCTACGAGCAGTACTTC. The chain has TRBV10-1 and TRBJ2-7; possible D gene TRBD2, 6 bases. V was clipped by 6 bases and J by 0 bases, with 6 bases between them. The V gene's germline CDR1 is WNHNN and CDR2 SYGVQD (reference sequence). This CDR3 comprises 12 residues.

The V call is TRBV29-1, the J call TRBJ2-7, with a possible D match to TRBD2 (6 bases). CDR1 is SQVTM and CDR2 is ANQGSEA in the germline V gene. The CDR3 consists of 13 residues. V dropped 6 bases and J dropped 2 bases, with 14 bases sitting between them. The CDR3: CSVLLEGTYEQYF. As DNA, the CDR3 is TGCAGCGTCCTATTGGAGGGAACCTACGAGCAGTACTTC.